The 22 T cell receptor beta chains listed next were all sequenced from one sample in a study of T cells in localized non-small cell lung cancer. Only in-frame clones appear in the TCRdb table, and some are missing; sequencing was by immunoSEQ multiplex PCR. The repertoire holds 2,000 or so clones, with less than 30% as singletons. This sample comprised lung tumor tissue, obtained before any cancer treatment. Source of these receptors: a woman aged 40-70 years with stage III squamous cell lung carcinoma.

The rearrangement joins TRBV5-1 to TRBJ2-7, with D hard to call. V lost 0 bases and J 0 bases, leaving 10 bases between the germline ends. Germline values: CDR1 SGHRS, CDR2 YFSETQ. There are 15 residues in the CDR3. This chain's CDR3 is CASSLGAADSYEQYF. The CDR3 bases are TGCGCCAGCAGCTTGGGGGCGGCGGACTCCTACGAGCAGTACTTC.

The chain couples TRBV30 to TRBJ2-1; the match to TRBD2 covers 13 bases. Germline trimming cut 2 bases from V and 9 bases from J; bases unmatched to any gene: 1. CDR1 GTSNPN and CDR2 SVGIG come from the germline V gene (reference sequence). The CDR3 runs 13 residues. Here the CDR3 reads CAWSRTSGGEQFF. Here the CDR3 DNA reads TGTGCCTGGAGTCGGACTAGCGGGGGTGAGCAGTTCTTC.

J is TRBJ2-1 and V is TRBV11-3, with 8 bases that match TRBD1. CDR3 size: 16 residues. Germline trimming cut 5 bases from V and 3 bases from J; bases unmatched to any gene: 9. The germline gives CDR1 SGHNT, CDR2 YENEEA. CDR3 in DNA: TGTGCCAGCAGCCCCAGCTCAGGGGGCTACTACAATGAGCAGTTCTTC. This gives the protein CASSPSSGGYYNEQFF.

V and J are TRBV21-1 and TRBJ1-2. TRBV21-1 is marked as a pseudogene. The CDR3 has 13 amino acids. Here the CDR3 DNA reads TGTGCCAGCAGCGTAGTCGACGGTACTGGCTACACCTTC. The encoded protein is CASSVVDGTGYTF.

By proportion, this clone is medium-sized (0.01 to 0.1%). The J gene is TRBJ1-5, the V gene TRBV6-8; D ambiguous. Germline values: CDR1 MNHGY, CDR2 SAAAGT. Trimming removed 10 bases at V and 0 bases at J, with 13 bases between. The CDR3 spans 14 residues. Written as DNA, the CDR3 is TGTGCCATCAGAAGCGCGACTAGCAATCAGCCCCAGCATTTT. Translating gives CAIRSATSNQPQHF.

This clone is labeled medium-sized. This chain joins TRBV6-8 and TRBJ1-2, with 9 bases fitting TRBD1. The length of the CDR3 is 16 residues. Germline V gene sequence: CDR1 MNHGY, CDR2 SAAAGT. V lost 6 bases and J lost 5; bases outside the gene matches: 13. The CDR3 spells CASRALTGGGWYGYTF. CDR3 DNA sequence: TGTGCCAGCAGGGCCCTGACAGGGGGAGGTTGGTATGGCTACACCTTC.

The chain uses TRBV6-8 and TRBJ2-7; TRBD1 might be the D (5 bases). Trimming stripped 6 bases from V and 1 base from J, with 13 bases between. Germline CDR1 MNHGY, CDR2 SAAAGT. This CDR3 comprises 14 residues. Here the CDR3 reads CASRQDPGSYEQYF. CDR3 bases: TGTGCCAGCAGACAGGACCCTGGGTCCTACGAGCAGTACTTC.

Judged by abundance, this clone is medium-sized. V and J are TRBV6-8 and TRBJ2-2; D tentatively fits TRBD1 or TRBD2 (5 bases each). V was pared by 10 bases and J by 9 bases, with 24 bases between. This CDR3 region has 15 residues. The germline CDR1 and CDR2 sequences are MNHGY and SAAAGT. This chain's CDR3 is CAIRDSGKIGRELFF. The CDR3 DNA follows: TGTGCCATCAGGGATTCCGGGAAGATAGGCCGGGAGCTGTTTTTT.

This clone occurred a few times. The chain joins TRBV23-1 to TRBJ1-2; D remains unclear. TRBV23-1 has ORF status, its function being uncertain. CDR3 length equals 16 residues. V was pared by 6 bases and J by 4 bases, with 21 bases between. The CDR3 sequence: CASSQDLAGIGYGYTF. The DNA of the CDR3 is TGCGCCAGCAGCCAAGATCTGGCGGGGATCGGCTATGGCTACACCTTC.

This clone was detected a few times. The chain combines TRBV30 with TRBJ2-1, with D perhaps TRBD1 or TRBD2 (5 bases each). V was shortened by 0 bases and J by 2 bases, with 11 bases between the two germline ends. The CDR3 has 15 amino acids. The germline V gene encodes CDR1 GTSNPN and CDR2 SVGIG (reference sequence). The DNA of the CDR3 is TGTGCCTGGAGTGTACAGGCGGGCCCCTACAATGAGCAGTTCTTC. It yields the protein CAWSVQAGPYNEQFF.

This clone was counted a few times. The CDR3 bases are TGTGCTAGTGGTTTGGGACAGGGGGTCTACAATGAGCAGTTCTTC. Its translation: CASGLGQGVYNEQFF. The rearrangement joins TRBV12-5 to TRBJ2-1; 9 bases agree with TRBD1. Germline loops: CDR1 LGHNT, CDR2 FRNRAP. Trimming took 1 base from V and 3 from J; bases not matched to a gene: 1. There are 15 residues in the CDR3.

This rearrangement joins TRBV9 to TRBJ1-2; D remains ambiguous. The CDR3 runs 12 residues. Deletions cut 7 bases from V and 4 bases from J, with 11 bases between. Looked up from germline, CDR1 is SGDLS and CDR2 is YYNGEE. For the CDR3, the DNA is TGTGCCAGCTCCGGGGTCGGCTATGGCTACACCTTC. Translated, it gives CASSGVGYGYTF.

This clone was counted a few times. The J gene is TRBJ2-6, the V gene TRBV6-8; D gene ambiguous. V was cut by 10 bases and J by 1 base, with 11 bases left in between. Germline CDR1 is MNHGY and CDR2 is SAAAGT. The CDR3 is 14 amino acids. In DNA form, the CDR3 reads TGTGCCATCAAATTAGGATCTGGGGCCAACGTCCTGACTTTC. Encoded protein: CAIKLGSGANVLTF.

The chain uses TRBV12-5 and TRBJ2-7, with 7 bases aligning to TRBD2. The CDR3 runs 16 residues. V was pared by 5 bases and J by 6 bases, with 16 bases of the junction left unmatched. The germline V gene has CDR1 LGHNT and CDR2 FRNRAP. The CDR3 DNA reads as TGTGCTAGTGGTCTGGATGGTGGGAGGGGAGTCAGCGAGCAGTACTTC. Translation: CASGLDGGRGVSEQYF.

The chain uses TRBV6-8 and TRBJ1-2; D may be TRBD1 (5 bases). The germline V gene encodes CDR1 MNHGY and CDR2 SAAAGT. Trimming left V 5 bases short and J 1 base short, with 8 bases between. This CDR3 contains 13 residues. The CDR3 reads CASSIDSNYGYTF. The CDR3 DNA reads TGTGCCAGCAGTATCGACAGTAACTATGGCTACACCTTC.

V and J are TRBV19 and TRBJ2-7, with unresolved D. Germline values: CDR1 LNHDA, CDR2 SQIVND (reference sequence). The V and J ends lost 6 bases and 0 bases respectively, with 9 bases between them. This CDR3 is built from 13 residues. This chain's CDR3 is CASRAESSYEQYF. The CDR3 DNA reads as TGTGCCAGTAGGGCGGAGAGCTCCTACGAGCAGTACTTC.

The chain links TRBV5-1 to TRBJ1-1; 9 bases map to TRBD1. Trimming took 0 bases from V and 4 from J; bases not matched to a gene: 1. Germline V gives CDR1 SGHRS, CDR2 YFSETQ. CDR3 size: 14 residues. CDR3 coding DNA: TGCGCCAGCAGCTTGGGGGACAGGGTCACTGAAGCTTTCTTT. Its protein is CASSLGDRVTEAFF.

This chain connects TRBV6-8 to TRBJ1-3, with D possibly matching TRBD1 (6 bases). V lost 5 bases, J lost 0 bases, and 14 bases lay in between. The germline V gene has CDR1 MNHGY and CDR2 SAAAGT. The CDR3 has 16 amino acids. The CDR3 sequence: CASSTGGALSGNTIYF. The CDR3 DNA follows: TGTGCCAGCAGTACCGGGGGGGCCCTCTCTGGAAACACCATATATTTT.

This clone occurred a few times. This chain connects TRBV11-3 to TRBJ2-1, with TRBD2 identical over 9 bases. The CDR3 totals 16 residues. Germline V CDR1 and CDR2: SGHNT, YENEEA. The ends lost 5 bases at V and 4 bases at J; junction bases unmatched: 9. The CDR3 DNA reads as TGTGCCAGCAGCGCGCCTAGAAGCGGGGGGTACAATGAGCAGTTCTTC. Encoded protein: CASSAPRSGGYNEQFF.

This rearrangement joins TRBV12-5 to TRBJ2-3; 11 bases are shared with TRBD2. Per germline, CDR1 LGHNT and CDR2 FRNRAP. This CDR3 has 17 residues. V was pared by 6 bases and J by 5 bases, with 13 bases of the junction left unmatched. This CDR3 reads CASGPTQTSGVGDTQYF. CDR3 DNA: TGTGCTAGTGGCCCTACCCAGACTAGCGGGGTTGGAGATACGCAGTATTTT.

The CDR3 spells CASSPKQSSYEQYF. The CDR3 DNA reads TGTGCCAGCTCCCCTAAGCAATCGTCCTACGAGCAGTACTTC. The rearrangement joins TRBV18 to TRBJ2-7, with D unclear. The V gene lost 6 bases and the J gene lost 1 base, with 13 bases spanning the gap. Germline CDR1 is KGHSH and CDR2 is LQKENI. This CDR3 has 14 amino acids.

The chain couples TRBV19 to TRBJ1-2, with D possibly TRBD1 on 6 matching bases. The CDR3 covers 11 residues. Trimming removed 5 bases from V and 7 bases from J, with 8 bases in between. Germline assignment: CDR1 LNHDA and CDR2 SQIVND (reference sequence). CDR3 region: CASSGRGGYTF. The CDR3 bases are TGTGCCAGTAGTGGCAGGGGTGGCTACACCTTC.